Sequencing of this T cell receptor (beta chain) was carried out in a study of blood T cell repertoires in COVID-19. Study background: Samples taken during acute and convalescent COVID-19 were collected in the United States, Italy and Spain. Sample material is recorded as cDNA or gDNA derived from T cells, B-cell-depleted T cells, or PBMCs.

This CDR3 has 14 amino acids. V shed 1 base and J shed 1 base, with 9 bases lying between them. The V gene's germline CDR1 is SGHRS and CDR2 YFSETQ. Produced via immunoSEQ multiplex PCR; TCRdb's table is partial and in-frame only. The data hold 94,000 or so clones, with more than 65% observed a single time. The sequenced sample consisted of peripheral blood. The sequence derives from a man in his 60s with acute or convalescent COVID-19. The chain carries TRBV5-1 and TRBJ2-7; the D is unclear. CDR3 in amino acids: CASSLSPRSYEQYF. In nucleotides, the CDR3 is TGCGCCAGCAGCTTGAGTCCGAGGTCCTACGAGCAGTACTTC.